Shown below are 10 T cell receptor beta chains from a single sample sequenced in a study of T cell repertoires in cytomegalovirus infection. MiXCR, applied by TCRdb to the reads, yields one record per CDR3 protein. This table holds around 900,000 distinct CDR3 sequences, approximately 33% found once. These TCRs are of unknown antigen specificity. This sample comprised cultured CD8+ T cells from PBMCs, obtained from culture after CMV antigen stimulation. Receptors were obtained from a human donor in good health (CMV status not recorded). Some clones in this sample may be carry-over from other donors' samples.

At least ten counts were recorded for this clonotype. The CDR3 protein is CASSLQGRNTEAFF. The CDR3 coding sequence is TGTGCCAGCAGTTTACAGGGGAGGAACACTGAAGCTTTCTTT. This sequence joins TRBV6-2 or TRBV6-3 and TRBJ1-1, with 7 bases that match TRBD1. There are 14 residues in the CDR3. Trimming at V came to 4 bases and at J to 1 base, leaving 3 bases not matched to a gene. Germline CDR1 reads MNHEY; CDR2 reads SVGEGT.

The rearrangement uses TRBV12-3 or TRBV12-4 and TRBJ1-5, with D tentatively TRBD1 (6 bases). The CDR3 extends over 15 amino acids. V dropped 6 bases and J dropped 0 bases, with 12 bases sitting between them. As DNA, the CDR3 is TGTGCCAGCAGGCTTGAACAGGGTAGCAATCAGCCCCAGCATTTT. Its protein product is CASRLEQGSNQPQHF.

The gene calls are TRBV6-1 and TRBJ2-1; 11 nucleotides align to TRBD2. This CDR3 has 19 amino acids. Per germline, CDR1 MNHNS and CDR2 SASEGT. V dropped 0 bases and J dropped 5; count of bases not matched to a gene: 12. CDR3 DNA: TGTGCCAGCAGTGAAGCCGGGCTAGCGGGGGGACACTTGCACAATGAGCAGTTCTTC. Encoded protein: CASSEAGLAGGHLHNEQFF.

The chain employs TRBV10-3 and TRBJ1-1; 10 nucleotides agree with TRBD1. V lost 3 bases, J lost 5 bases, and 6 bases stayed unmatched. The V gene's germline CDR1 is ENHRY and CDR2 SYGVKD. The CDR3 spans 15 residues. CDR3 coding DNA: TGTGCCATCAGTGACTACGGACAGGGGGGGACTGAAGCTTTCTTT. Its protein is CAISDYGQGGTEAFF.

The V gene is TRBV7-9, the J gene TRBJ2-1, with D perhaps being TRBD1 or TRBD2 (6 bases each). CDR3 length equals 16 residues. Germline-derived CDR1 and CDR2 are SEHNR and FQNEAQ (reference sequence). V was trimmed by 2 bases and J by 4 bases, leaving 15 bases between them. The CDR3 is CASSLFEGGAYNEQFF. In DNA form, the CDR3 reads TGTGCCAGCAGCTTATTTGAGGGGGGAGCTTACAATGAGCAGTTCTTC.

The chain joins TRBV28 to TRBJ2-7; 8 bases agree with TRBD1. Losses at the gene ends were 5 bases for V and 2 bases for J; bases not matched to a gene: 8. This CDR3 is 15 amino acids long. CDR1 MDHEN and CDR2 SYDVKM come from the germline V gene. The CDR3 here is CASSHRQGLTYEQYV. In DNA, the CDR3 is TGTGCCAGCAGTCATCGACAGGGGTTAACCTACGAGCAGTACGTC.

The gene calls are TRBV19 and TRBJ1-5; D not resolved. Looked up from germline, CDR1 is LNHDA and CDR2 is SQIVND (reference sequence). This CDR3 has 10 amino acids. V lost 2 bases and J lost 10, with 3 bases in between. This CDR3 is CASSIPPQHF. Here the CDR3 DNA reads TGTGCCAGTAGTATACCCCCCCAGCATTTT. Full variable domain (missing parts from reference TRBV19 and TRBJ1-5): DGGITQSPKYLFRKEGQNVTLSCEQNLNHDAMYWYRQDPGQGLRLIYYSQIVNDFQKGDIAEGYSVSREKKESFPLTVTSAQKNPTAFYLCASSIPPQHFGDGTRLSIL.

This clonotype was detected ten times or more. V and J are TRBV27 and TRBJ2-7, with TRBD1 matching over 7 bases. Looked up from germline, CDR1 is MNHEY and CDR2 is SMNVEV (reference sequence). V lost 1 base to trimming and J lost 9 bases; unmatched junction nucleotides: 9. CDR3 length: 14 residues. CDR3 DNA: TGTGCCAGCAGTTTATACCCGGGACAGAGTATGCAGTACGTC. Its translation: CASSLYPGQSMQYV.

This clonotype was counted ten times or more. CDR3 bases: TGTGCCAGCAGCTTCGGACAGGGATTGTTGAATGAGCAGTTCTTC. The encoded protein is CASSFGQGLLNEQFF. This chain joins TRBV7-2 and TRBJ2-1; 8 bases line up with TRBD1. Germline values: CDR1 SGHTA, CDR2 FQGNSA. Trimming removed 3 bases from V and 7 bases from J; junction bases left unmatched: 8. The CDR3 length is 15 residues.

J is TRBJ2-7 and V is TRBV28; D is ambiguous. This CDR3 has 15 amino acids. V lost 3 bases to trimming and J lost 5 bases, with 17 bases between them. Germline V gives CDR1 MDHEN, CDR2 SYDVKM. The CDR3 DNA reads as TGTGCCAGCAGTTTCCTTTATATTCCCCTCCACGAGCAGTACGTC. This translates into CASSFLYIPLHEQYV.